Below are 29 T cell receptor beta chains sequenced from a single sample in a study of cytomegalovirus exposure and HLA in healthy donors. In the PCR, 60 Vbeta and 13 Jbeta primers were used. Repertoires were generated with immunoSEQ multiplex PCR, while TCRdb's copy carries only in-frame clones and drops some. The table lists 100,000 to 150,000 clones, roughly 86% of them singletons. What was sequenced was PBMCs. All receptors come from a young man in good health and CMV-seronegative.

The chain links TRBV5-4 to TRBJ2-5, with D perhaps matching TRBD1 (6 bases). V shed 0 bases and J shed 4 bases, with 13 bases lying between them. CDR3 length: 15 amino acids. Germline assignment: CDR1 SGHNT and CDR2 YYREEE (reference sequence). The CDR3 spells CASSLGRYRAETQYF. CDR3 nucleotide sequence: TGTGCCAGCAGCTTGGGAAGGTACAGGGCAGAGACCCAGTACTTC. The whole variable domain, filled in from reference TRBV5-4 and TRBJ2-5, reads ETGVTQSPTHLIKTRGQQVTLRCSSQSGHNTVSWYQQALGQGPQFIFQYYREEENGRGNFPPRFSGLQFPNYSSELNVNALELDDSALYLCASSLGRYRAETQYFGPGTRLLVL.

The chain joins TRBV19 to TRBJ2-7, with a weak D call TRBD1 (6 bases). CDR3 length: 14 amino acids. Germline V gene sequence: CDR1 LNHDA, CDR2 SQIVND (reference sequence). V shed 3 bases and J shed 2 bases, with 11 bases lying between them. The CDR3 region has the DNA TGTGCCAGTAGTATCGGGACATCTACCTACGAGCAGTACTTC. Protein product: CASSIGTSTYEQYF.

The chain recombines TRBV2 with TRBJ1-2; TRBD1 matches 8 bases. CDR3 length: 15 amino acids. With V trimmed by 6 bases and J by 4 bases, 10 bases remained unmatched. From germline, CDR1 is SNHLY and CDR2 FYNNEI. The CDR3 bases are TGTGCCAGCAGATCGACAGGGGCTTCGGGCTATGGCTACACCTTC. Its translation is CASRSTGASGYGYTF.

The CDR3 nucleotides are TGCAGCCCCCCCGAGCAGTACTTC. Translation: CSPPEQYF. V is TRBV29-1 and J is TRBJ2-5, with no clear D. Gene TRBJ2-7 matches the end of the DNA better, so the J call may be wrong. CDR3 length: 8 amino acids. The germline CDR1 and CDR2 sequences are SQVTM and ANQGSEA.

The chain uses TRBV21-1 and TRBJ2-2; TRBD1 was called by the table and not checked on the DNA. TRBV21-1 is a listed pseudogene. There are 18 residues in the CDR3. The CDR3 bases are TGTGCCAGCAGCAAAGAGGGGGAACAGGGAACGAACACCGGGGAGCTGTTTTTT. Its translation is CASSKEGEQGTNTGELFF.

The chain recombines TRBV9 with TRBJ1-1; maybe TRBD1 (5 bases). The CDR3 spans 13 residues. Germline loops: CDR1 SGDLS, CDR2 YYNGEE. V lost 0 bases and J 6 bases, leaving 9 bases between the germline ends. The CDR3 region is CASSVVWGAEAFF. DNA of the CDR3: TGTGCCAGCAGCGTAGTATGGGGGGCTGAAGCTTTCTTT.

The rearrangement uses TRBV5-4 and TRBJ2-1, with D perhaps TRBD1 (6 bases). Germline assignment: CDR1 SGHNT and CDR2 YYREEE (reference sequence). Trimming left V 2 bases short and J 6 bases short, with 9 bases between. This CDR3 has 13 residues. The CDR3 DNA follows: TGTGCCAGCAGCTTAAACAGGGTCAATGAGCAGTTCTTC. Its protein product is CASSLNRVNEQFF.

This chain connects TRBV7-6 to TRBJ2-3; possible D gene TRBD1, 5 bases. Trimming took off 0 bases at V and 0 bases at J, with 10 bases between the two ends. Germline CDR1 is SGHVS and CDR2 is FNYEAQ. The CDR3 runs 16 residues. CDR3 DNA sequence: TGTGCCAGCAGCTTAGCGTCGACAGCTAGCACAGATACGCAGTATTTT. Translated: CASSLASTASTDTQYF.

The V and J genes are TRBV20-1 and TRBJ2-3; weak D call: TRBD2 (5 bases). V was pared by 2 bases and J by 8 bases, with 5 bases between. CDR1 is DFQATT and CDR2 is SNEGSKA in the germline V gene (reference sequence). The CDR3 runs to 10 residues. In nucleotides, the CDR3 is TGCAGTGCTAGAAGCGGTACGCAGTATTTT. Encoded protein: CSARSGTQYF.

The V gene is TRBV5-6, the J gene TRBJ1-1, with D possibly matching TRBD1 (5 bases). V was pared by 0 bases and J by 0 bases, with 9 bases between. Germline CDR1 is SGHDT and CDR2 is YYEEEE. The CDR3 is made up of 15 amino acids. For the CDR3, the DNA is TGTGCCAGCAGCTTGGATCCACAGGTGAACACTGAAGCTTTCTTT. Encoded protein: CASSLDPQVNTEAFF.

This clone has only a few counts. The genes are TRBV18 and TRBJ1-2; D call uncertain. The CDR3 length is 15 residues. The germline CDR1 and CDR2 sequences are KGHSH and LQKENI. The V end was cut by 5 bases, the J end by 6 bases, with 19 bases between. CDR3 DNA sequence: TGTGCCAGCTCAGCCGGAGGCGACGGTTGGGATGGCTACACCTTC. The encoded protein is CASSAGGDGWDGYTF.

V is TRBV7-9 and J is TRBJ2-7, with 12 bases lining up with TRBD1. V gave up 1 base and J gave up 1 base; unmatched junction bases: 11. The CDR3 extends over 19 amino acids. The germline V gene has CDR1 SEHNR and CDR2 FQNEAQ (reference sequence). The CDR3 DNA is TGTGCCAGCAGCTTAGTCCGGGACAGGGGGCGAGTACGGTCCTACGAGCAGTACTTC. Protein product: CASSLVRDRGRVRSYEQYF. The variable domain in full, completed from reference TRBV7-9 and TRBJ2-7, reads DTGVSQNPRHKITKRGQNVTFRCDPISEHNRLYWYRQTLGQGPEFLTYFQNEAQLEKSRLLSDRFSAERPKGSFSTLEIQRTEQGDSAMYLCASSLVRDRGRVRSYEQYFGPGTRLTVT.

The V gene is TRBV5-1, the J gene TRBJ1-2; D is possibly TRBD1 (6 bases). Per the germline V gene, CDR1 is SGHRS and CDR2 is YFSETQ. Trimming stripped 0 bases from V and 10 bases from J, with 22 bases between. This CDR3 region has 16 residues. The CDR3 DNA follows: TGCGCCAGCAGCTTGGAGGGGGGGGTCTCAGGGGATTTCTACACCTTC. It translates to CASSLEGGVSGDFYTF.

This clone showed up just a few times. The chain links TRBV4-2 to TRBJ1-1, with D unclear. V was shortened by 0 bases and J by 1 base, with 12 bases between the two germline ends. Germline CDR1 is LGHNA and CDR2 is YNFKEQ. There are 16 residues in the CDR3. The CDR3 bases are TGTGCCAGCAGCCAAGAACGGTCGTTGTGGAACACTGAAGCTTTCTTT. It yields the protein CASSQERSLWNTEAFF.

V usage is TRBV11-2 and J usage is TRBJ2-5; TRBD1 is a possible D gene (6 bases). The J call may be wrong; the DNA end is better matched by TRBJ2-7. The CDR3 is made up of 13 amino acids. CDR1 and CDR2 (germline): SGHAT, FQNNGV. The CDR3 coding sequence is TGTGCCAGCAGCCCTTCCGGACAGTACGAGCAGTACTTC. Translation: CASSPSGQYEQYF.

This clone has just one count. The chain is built from TRBV13 and TRBJ1-1; D possibly corresponds to TRBD1 (5 bases). From germline, CDR1 is PRHDT and CDR2 FYEKMQ (reference sequence). The length of the CDR3 is 15 residues. Between the trimmed V and J ends, which lost 5 bases and 5 bases, there was a span of 18 bases. The CDR3 coding sequence is TGTGCCAGCAGCCCGGCGGGGCAGGGTCGGACTGAAGCTTTCTTT. Protein: CASSPAGQGRTEAFF. Based on the CDR3 plus reference TRBV13 and TRBJ1-1, the full variable domain is AAGVIQSPRHLIKEKRETATLKCYPIPRHDTVYWYQQGPGQDPQFLISFYEKMQSDKGSIPDRFSAQQFSDYHSELNMSSLELGDSALYFCASSPAGQGRTEAFFGQGTRLTVV.

V and J are TRBV4-1 and TRBJ2-5, with 11 bases aligning to TRBD1. Near its end, the DNA agrees better with TRBJ2-7, so the J call may be wrong. The CDR3 extends over 16 amino acids. Germline values: CDR1 MGHRA, CDR2 YSYEKL. CDR3 in amino acids: CASSHPGTGGSYEQYF. In nucleotides, the CDR3 is TGCGCCAGCAGCCACCCCGGGACAGGGGGCTCCTACGAGCAGTACTTC.

The chain couples TRBV19 to TRBJ1-5, with TRBD1 as a possible D gene (5 bases). From germline, CDR1 is LNHDA and CDR2 SQIVND (reference sequence). The CDR3 length is 17 residues. The V gene lost 3 bases and the J gene lost 0 bases, with 15 bases spanning the gap. CDR3 protein: CASSIWSVRASNQPQHF. The CDR3 nucleotides read TGTGCCAGTAGTATCTGGTCTGTCAGGGCTAGCAATCAGCCCCAGCATTTT.

This chain links TRBV15 with TRBJ1-2, with 10 positions matching TRBD1. This CDR3 comprises 16 residues. Germline V gene data show CDR1 as LNHNV and CDR2 as YYDKDF (reference sequence). The V gene end was trimmed by 3 bases and the J gene end by 8 bases; junction bases not matched to a gene: 12. CDR3 in DNA: TGTGCCACCAGCAGCCTGACAGGGGGCGAGAGCGGGGGCTACACCTTC. It yields the protein CATSSLTGGESGGYTF. Full variable domain (outside the CDR3, taken from reference TRBV15 and TRBJ1-2): DAMVIQNPRYQVTQFGKPVTLSCSQTLNHNVMYWYQQKSSQAPKLLFHYYDKDFNNEADTPDNFQSRRPNTSFCFLDIRSPGLGDTAMYLCATSSLTGGESGGYTFGSGTRLTVV.

V usage is TRBV2 and J usage is TRBJ1-5; possibly TRBD1 for D (5 bases). V lost 6 bases and J lost 2, with 14 bases in between. Per the germline V gene, CDR1 is SNHLY and CDR2 is FYNNEI. This CDR3 is 15 amino acids long. Here the CDR3 DNA reads TGTGCCAGCAGCTGGGGCTTTGGGGGCAATCAGCCCCAGCATTTT. Protein: CASSWGFGGNQPQHF.

The V call is TRBV7-6, the J call TRBJ2-3, with 12 bases fitting TRBD2. Germline-derived CDR1 and CDR2 are SGHVS and FNYEAQ. Trimming took 2 bases from V and 3 from J; bases not matched to a gene: 3. This CDR3 comprises 16 residues. This chain's CDR3 is CASSLPSGGVTDTQYF. In DNA form, the CDR3 reads TGTGCCAGCAGCTTACCTAGCGGGGGGGTGACAGATACGCAGTATTTT.

The chain couples TRBV5-4 to TRBJ2-5, with D possibly being TRBD1 (6 bases). With the DNA end fitting TRBJ2-7 better, the J assignment may be wrong. The CDR3 totals 15 residues. CDR1 SGHNT and CDR2 YYREEE come from the germline V gene (reference sequence). CDR3: CASSADSPPSYEQYF. The DNA for the CDR3 is TGTGCCAGCAGCGCGGACAGTCCACCTTCCTACGAGCAGTACTTC.

The genes are TRBV7-8 and TRBJ1-4; D is unresolved. CDR3 size: 16 residues. The germline gives CDR1 SGHVS, CDR2 FQNEAQ. V was pared by 1 base and J by 6 bases, with 15 bases between. DNA of the CDR3: TGTGCCAGCAGCTTAGGCCTGTGGCAGATGGATGAAAAACTGTTTTTT. Translation: CASSLGLWQMDEKLFF.

CDR3 protein: CASIRGGGFGGYTF. In nucleotides, the CDR3 is TGTGCCAGCATTCGAGGGGGGGGGTTCGGTGGCTACACCTTC. V gene TRBV5-6 combines with J gene TRBJ1-2, with a weak D call TRBD1 (6 bases). The V gene's germline CDR1 is SGHDT and CDR2 YYEEEE. V was cut by 6 bases and J by 7 bases, with 19 bases left in between. There are 14 residues in the CDR3.

The genes are TRBV7-9 and TRBJ1-1; D is uncertain. There are 15 residues in the CDR3. Germline lookup yields CDR1 SEHNR and CDR2 FQNEAQ (reference sequence). The ends were cut back, 5 bases at V and 1 base at J, with 14 bases in the middle. The CDR3 bases are TGTGCCAGCAGCCTTAGCGAGGCAGGGAACACTGAAGCTTTCTTT. The encoded protein is CASSLSEAGNTEAFF.

The V gene is TRBV7-9, the J gene TRBJ1-2, with TRBD1 identical over 7 bases. This CDR3 contains 17 residues. CDR1 and CDR2 from the germline V gene are SEHNR and FQNEAQ (reference sequence). V was clipped by 5 bases and J by 3 bases; unmatched bases: 15. The CDR3 DNA reads as TGTGCCAGCAGCCCCAAAGGCAAAGGGGGCGCCGACTATGGCTACACCTTC. Its translation is CASSPKGKGGADYGYTF.

The chain couples TRBV6-1 to TRBJ1-6, with D maybe TRBD1 (5 bases). From germline, CDR1 is MNHNS and CDR2 SASEGT. The CDR3 has 14 residues. Trimming left V 2 bases short and J 5 bases short, with 7 bases between. The CDR3 DNA is TGTGCCAGCAGTGAACAGGGTGATAATTCACCCCTCCACTTT. Its translation is CASSEQGDNSPLHF.

The chain has TRBV7-9 and TRBJ1-2; TRBD1 aligns across 8 bases. Trimming cost V 4 bases and J 8 bases; bases outside gene matches: 6. Germline V gene sequence: CDR1 SEHNR, CDR2 FQNEAQ (reference sequence). The CDR3 is 13 amino acids. This CDR3 reads CASSYSGGMGYTF. The CDR3 coding sequence is TGTGCCAGCAGCTACTCAGGGGGCATGGGCTACACCTTC.

This clone appeared once. The chain couples TRBV5-1 to TRBJ1-2; TRBD1 might be the D (5 bases). Germline CDR1 SGHRS, CDR2 YFSETQ. The germline V and J ends were trimmed by 4 bases and 0 bases, with 10 bases remaining between them. This CDR3 has 14 residues. CDR3 region: CASSPATANYGYTF. DNA of the CDR3: TGCGCCAGCAGCCCGGCGACAGCTAACTATGGCTACACCTTC.